This entry describes one T cell receptor (beta chain). No antigen is known for it. The data stem from a study of cytomegalovirus exposure and HLA in healthy donors. Looked up from germline, CDR1 is MNHEY and CDR2 is SVGAGI. V was cut by 6 bases and J by 0 bases, with 15 bases left in between. The CDR3 loop spans 15 amino acids. Study results and caveats: Follow-up analysis later connected one missense variant in DCLRE1C with trimming of TCR beta V- and J-genes.

This PCR relied on a set of 60 Vbeta primers and 13 Jbeta primers. This table comes from immunoSEQ multiplex PCR, and its TCRdb copy is limited to in-frame clones, with some not included. The sample holds about 160,000 clones, 60% to 80% seen once. The receptor's source is a woman aged 50 to 60 in good health and CMV-seropositive. Material for sequencing was PBMCs. The chain uses TRBV6-5 and TRBJ2-7; D unclear. The DNA for the CDR3 is TGTGCCAGCAGGCCCGAACCCCTGAGCTCCTACGAGCAGTACTTC. Translated: CASRPEPLSSYEQYF.